This T cell receptor (beta chain) was sequenced for a study of CD8 T cells in ankylosing spondylitis (dated by TCRdb to the late 2010s). Study-level background: The study set out to find disease-linked TCR variants by profiling T cell receptor beta repertoires in ankylosing spondylitis patients and healthy donors. Peripheral blood was sampled, and synovial fluid was additionally collected from ankylosing spondylitis patients. The whole study cohort included 90 to 120 healthy donors and 25 or so ankylosing spondylitis patients.

Sequencing was performed on an Illumina HiSeq 2500. TCR beta libraries were prepared by quantitative 5'-RACE with molecular barcodes. Concerning the study's data processing: A new computational method based on a probabilistic model of VDJ rearrangement was used to identify disease-linked TCR variants. The public reads were reanalyzed by TCRdb: fastp trimming at Q25, MiXCR alignment, in-frame beta chains only. All rows with the same CDR3 protein become a single entry with the most common DNA and genes. These V and J calls are TCRdb output, not the study's own analysis. Counted in this sample were around 180,000 distinct CDR3 sequences; 10% to 15% of them appeared once. Roughly 11% of the sample is taken by the ten largest. With respect to this clonotype: The antigen it recognizes is unknown. Base qualities are not at hand, and no much larger clone is one base apart.

Broad study findings and their caveats: A TCR beta motif made up of several highly homologous amino acid variants appeared to be characteristic of blood from ankylosing spondylitis patients. The disease-linked clones were reported as significantly enriched in matched synovial fluid samples from ankylosing spondylitis patients. In peripheral blood, the disease-linked clones were found at relatively low frequencies and had a CD8+ phenotype. Some motif variants had previously been reported in the synovial fluid and blood of reactive arthritis patients, which suggests shared mechanisms of disease initiation.

Including cysteine and phenylalanine, the CDR3 has 11 amino acids. The entry retains the CDR3 DNA only, 33 bases that are in frame from base 1. V is pared back by 1 base and J by 6 bases, with 4 bases lying between the germline termini. From a lookup of the germline V gene (reference sequence), CDR1 and CDR2 are LGHDT and YNNKEL. The sequencing sample was made of blood, either unsorted or a sorted T cell fraction (not recorded which). The sequence was collected from a female donor with ankylosing spondylitis or in good health (not recorded which). This receptor chain uses TRBV3-1 and TRBJ2-7; a confident D gene designation cannot be given. This receptor carries the CDR3 CASSQASEQYF. Here is the DNA: TGTGCCAGCAGCCAAGCAAGCGAGCAGTACTTC.